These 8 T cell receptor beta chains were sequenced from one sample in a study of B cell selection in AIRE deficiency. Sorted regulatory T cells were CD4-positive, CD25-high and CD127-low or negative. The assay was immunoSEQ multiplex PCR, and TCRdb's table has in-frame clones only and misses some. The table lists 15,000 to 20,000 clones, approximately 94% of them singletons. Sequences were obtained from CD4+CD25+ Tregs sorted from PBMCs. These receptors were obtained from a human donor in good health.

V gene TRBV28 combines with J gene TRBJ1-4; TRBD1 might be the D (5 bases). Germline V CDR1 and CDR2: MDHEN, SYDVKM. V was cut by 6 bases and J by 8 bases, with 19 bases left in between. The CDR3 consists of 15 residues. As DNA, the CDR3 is TGTGCCAGCAGGGGCCAAAGGGCACGGGGGGAAAAACTGTTTTTT. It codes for CASRGQRARGEKLFF.

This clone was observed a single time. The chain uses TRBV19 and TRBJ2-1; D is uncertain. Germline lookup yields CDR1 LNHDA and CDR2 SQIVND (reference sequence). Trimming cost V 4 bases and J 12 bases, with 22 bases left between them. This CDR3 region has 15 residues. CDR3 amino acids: CASSSSLTGVSGQFF. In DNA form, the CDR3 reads TGTGCCAGTAGTAGCAGCCTGACTGGAGTTTCCGGGCAGTTCTTC.

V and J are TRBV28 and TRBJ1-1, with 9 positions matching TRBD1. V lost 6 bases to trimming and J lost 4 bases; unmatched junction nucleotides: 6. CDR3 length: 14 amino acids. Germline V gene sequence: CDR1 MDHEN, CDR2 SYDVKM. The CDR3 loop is CASSTTGGFTEAFF. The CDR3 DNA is TGTGCCAGCAGCACTACAGGGGGCTTCACTGAAGCTTTCTTT.

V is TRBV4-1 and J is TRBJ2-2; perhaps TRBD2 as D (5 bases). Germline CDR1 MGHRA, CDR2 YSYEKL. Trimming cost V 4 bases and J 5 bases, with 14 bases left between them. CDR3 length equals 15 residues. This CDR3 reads CASSLLTTITGELFF. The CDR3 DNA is TGCGCCAGCAGCCTACTGACTACAATAACCGGGGAGCTGTTTTTT.

DNA of the CDR3: TGCGCCAGCAGCCAAGATCTTCCGGGGAGAGTAGCGGCAGTAGAGCAGTTCTTC. Translation: CASSQDLPGRVAAVEQFF. This rearrangement joins TRBV4-3 to TRBJ2-1, with D possibly matching TRBD2 (6 bases). V gave up 0 bases and J gave up 10 bases, with 25 bases separating them. CDR1 is LGHNA, CDR2 YSLEER, per germline. The CDR3 totals 18 residues.

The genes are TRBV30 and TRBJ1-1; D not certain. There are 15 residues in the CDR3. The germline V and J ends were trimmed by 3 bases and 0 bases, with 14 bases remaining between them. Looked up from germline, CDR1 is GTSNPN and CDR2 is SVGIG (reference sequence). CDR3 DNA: TGTGCCTGGAGAGCCCCCCTCGGACTGAACACTGAAGCTTTCTTT. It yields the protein CAWRAPLGLNTEAFF. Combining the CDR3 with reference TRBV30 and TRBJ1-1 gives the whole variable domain SQTIHQWPATLVQPVGSPLSLECTVEGTSNPNLYWYRQAAGRGLQLLFYSVGIGQISSEVPQNLSASRPQDRQFILSSKKLLLSDSGFYLCAWRAPLGLNTEAFFGQGTRLTVV.

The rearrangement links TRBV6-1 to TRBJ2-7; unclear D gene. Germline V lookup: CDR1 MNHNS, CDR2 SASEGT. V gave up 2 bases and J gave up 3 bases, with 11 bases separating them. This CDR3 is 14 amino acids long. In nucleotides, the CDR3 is TGTGCCAGCAGTGAATATATGAGGCGCTACGAGCAGTACTTC. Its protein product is CASSEYMRRYEQYF.

The CDR3 sequence: CASSFNARGNTEAFF. The DNA for the CDR3 is TGTGCCAGCAGCTTTAATGCTCGGGGGAACACTGAAGCTTTCTTT. The genes are TRBV11-2 and TRBJ1-1; D not resolved. Germline V CDR1 and CDR2: SGHAT, FQNNGV. The ends were cut back, 3 bases at V and 1 base at J, with 12 bases in the middle. The CDR3 extends over 15 amino acids. The full variable domain, its missing parts supplied by reference TRBV11-2 and TRBJ1-1, is EAGVAQSPRYKIIEKRQSVAFWCNPISGHATLYWYQQILGQGPKLLIQFQNNGVVDDSQLPKDRFSAERLKGVDSTLKIQPAKLEDSAVYLCASSFNARGNTEAFFGQGTRLTVV.